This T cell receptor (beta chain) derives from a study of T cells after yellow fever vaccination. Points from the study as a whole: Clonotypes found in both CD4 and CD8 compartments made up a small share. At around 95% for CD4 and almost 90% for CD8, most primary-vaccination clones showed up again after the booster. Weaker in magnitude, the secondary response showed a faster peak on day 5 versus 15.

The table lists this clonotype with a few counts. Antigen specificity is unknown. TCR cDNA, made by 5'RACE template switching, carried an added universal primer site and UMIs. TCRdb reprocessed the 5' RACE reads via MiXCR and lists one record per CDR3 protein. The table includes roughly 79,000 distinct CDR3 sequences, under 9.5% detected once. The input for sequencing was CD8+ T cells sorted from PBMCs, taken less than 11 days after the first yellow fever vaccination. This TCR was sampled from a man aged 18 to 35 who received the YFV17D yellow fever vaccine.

The CDR3 loop is CASSLPGWETQYF. Written as DNA, the CDR3 is TGTGCCAGCAGCTTACCAGGGTGGGAGACCCAGTACTTC. The chain couples TRBV7-8 to TRBJ2-5; D perhaps matches TRBD1 (5 bases). CDR3 length equals 13 residues. The germline gives CDR1 SGHVS, CDR2 FQNEAQ. With 2 bases removed from V and 5 bases from J, the gap between germline ends came to 9 bases.